These T cell receptor beta chains were read from a single sample in a study of T cell repertoires in cytomegalovirus infection. TCRdb used MiXCR to reprocess the reads, holding one entry per CDR3 protein. The table has almost 500,000 distinct CDR3 sequences, 11% seen once. Sequenced: PBMCs. All receptors derive from a human donor in good health (CMV status not recorded). Some clones in this sample may be carry-over from other donors' samples. Both conserved end residues are part of each CDR3. A D gene is named only where the DNA matches it firmly. For some rows the clone size is stated as once, few or many, or as a class when expanded; others skip it.

>TRBD2|-|TRBJ2-5|TRBV6-5
TGTGCCAGCAGTTACTTAGAGGACGGGGGGAAGACCCAGTACTTC
CASSYLEDGGKTQYF
>-|many|TRBJ1-2|TRBV7-2
TGTGCCAGCAGCCCCGGGGGAGCAATTGAGTATGGCTACACCTTC
CASSPGGAIEYGYTF
>-|many|TRBJ1-4|TRBV7-2
TGTGCCAGCAGCTCGACAGGACTCAGCGGAGAAAAACTGTTTTTT
CASSSTGLSGEKLFF
>-|many|TRBJ2-3|TRBV12-3/TRBV12-4
TGTGCCAGCAGTTACGCAGGGGATACGCAGTATTTT
CASSYAGDTQYF
>-|many|TRBJ2-1|TRBV20-1
TGCAGTGCTAGAGTGGCTAGCGCTGAGACCTACAATGAGCAGTTCTTC
CSARVASAETYNEQFF
>-|-|TRBJ1-1|TRBV20-1
TGCAGTGCTAGCTTCCAGGAGAACACTGAAGCTTTCTTT
CSASFQENTEAFF
>-|many|TRBJ2-5|TRBV19
TGTGCCAGTAGCCTCCGGGGGATCCAAGAGACCCAGTACTTC
CASSLRGIQETQYF
>-|many|TRBJ2-1|TRBV18
TGTGCCAGCTCACCTCCTCAAGGCAATGAGCAGTTCTTC
CASSPPQGNEQFF
>-|many|TRBJ2-3|TRBV11-2
TGTGCCAGCAGCCCGGGACCTCTTAAGGCAGATACGCAGTATTTT
CASSPGPLKADTQYF
>TRBD1|-|TRBJ2-1|TRBV28
TGTGCCACGAGCACAGGGGGCAATGAGCAGTTCTTC
CATSTGGNEQFF
>-|many|TRBJ2-2|TRBV9
TGTGCCAGCAGCGTAGGGAAGGGTTCCACCGGGGAGCTGTTTTTT
CASSVGKGSTGELFF
>TRBD2|-|TRBJ2-5|TRBV7-4
TGTGCCAGCAGCTTAGGTTTAACCGCGGGAGGAGGAGAGACCCAGTACTTC
CASSLGLTAGGGETQYF
>-|-|TRBJ2-1|TRBV11-2
TGTGCCAGCAGCTTAGTCGGCAGGGCTGAGAATGAGCAGTTCTTC
CASSLVGRAENEQFF
>-|many|TRBJ2-1|TRBV18
TGTGCCAGCTCACCATTGGGCCCCCAGGACAATGAGCAGTTCTTC
CASSPLGPQDNEQFF
>-|many|TRBJ1-1|TRBV5-4
TGTGCCAGCAGCCCGGGGGCCCTGGGGGCTGAAGCTTTCTTT
CASSPGALGAEAFF
>-|many|TRBJ2-5|TRBV7-8
TGTGCCAGCAGCTTCCTGACAGAGTTCTCGGAGACCCAGTACTTC
CASSFLTEFSETQYF
>TRBD1|many|TRBJ2-3|TRBV28
TGTGCCAGCAGCTTCGGGGGACAGGGGCCCTGGGTGGACACAGATACGCAGTATTTT
CASSFGGQGPWVDTDTQYF
>-|-|TRBJ2-2|TRBV4-2
TGTGCCAGCAGCCAAGATGCCGGGGAGCTGTTTTTT
CASSQDAGELFF
>-|many|TRBJ2-5|TRBV10-3
TGTGCCATCAGCCCAGGGCAGGGGCGAGAGACCCAGTACTTC
CAISPGQGRETQYF
>-|many|TRBJ1-5|TRBV7-2
TGTGCCAGCAGCTTAGTGGGGCAGGGAGATTATAGCAATCAGCCCCAGCATTTT
CASSLVGQGDYSNQPQHF
>-|-|TRBJ1-2|TRBV12-3/TRBV12-4
TGTGCCAGCAGTACAAGACAGGTCACATCCTATGGCTACACCTTC
CASSTRQVTSYGYTF
>TRBD1|many|TRBJ1-1|TRBV6-6
TGTGCCAGCAGAGTCGGACAGGGAGCGAACACTGAAGCTTTCTTT
CASRVGQGANTEAFF
>TRBD1|-|TRBJ2-5|TRBV24-1
TGTGCCACCAGTGACAACAGGGGTTTAGAGACCCAGTACTTC
CATSDNRGLETQYF
>TRBD1|many|TRBJ1-4|TRBV4-2
TGTGCCAGCAGCCAATTGGGACAGGGGGCGCAAGAAAAACTGTTTTTT
CASSQLGQGAQEKLFF
>-|many|TRBJ1-5|TRBV12-3/TRBV12-4
TGTGCCAGCAGTTTATCGGGAAGTCGGCAGCCCCAGCATTTT
CASSLSGSRQPQHF
>-|few|TRBJ1-2|TRBV11-2
TGTGCCAGCAGCTTGTCTTGGGCCGGGGGCTATGGCTACACCTTC
CASSLSWAGGYGYTF
>-|many|TRBJ1-1|TRBV19
TGTGCCACCGAGGACGTTATGAACACTGAAGCTTTCTTT
CATEDVMNTEAFF
>-|few|TRBJ2-7|TRBV20-1
TGCAGTGCTGGGGGGGGGGCCCGGGGGGCCTACGAGCAGTACTTC
CSAGGGARGAYEQYF
>TRBD1|many|TRBJ1-3|TRBV5-1
TGCGCCAGCAGCTTGCCTACAGGGGCCTCTGGAAACACCATATATTTT
CASSLPTGASGNTIYF
>-|many|TRBJ2-7|TRBV27
TGTGCCAGCAGTTTAAGCGTGGCCAACGAGCAGTACTTC
CASSLSVANEQYF
>-|-|TRBJ2-1|TRBV12-3/TRBV12-4
TGTGCCAGCAGTACCCTGTGGGGGGGGGGCGGTGAGCAGTTCTTC
CASSTLWGGGGEQFF
>-|many|TRBJ1-2|TRBV28
TGTGCCAGCACCCCTCGAGGGTTAGGCTACACCTTC
CASTPRGLGYTF
>-|many|TRBJ1-2|TRBV6-1
TGTGCCAGCGATGAGATGGGGGTTGATGGCTACACCTTC
CASDEMGVDGYTF
>TRBD2|few|TRBJ2-1|TRBV15
TGTGCCACCAGCAAGCGGACTAGTCATGAGCAGTTCTTC
CATSKRTSHEQFF
>-|many|TRBJ1-5|TRBV4-1
TGCGCCAGCAGCCAAGAGCGATTACCGAAGGGGAGAGGACGGTATAGCAATCAGCCCCAGCATTTT
CASSQERLPKGRGRYSNQPQHF
>TRBD1|many|TRBJ1-4|TRBV28
TGTGCCAGCAGTCCCAGGACAGGGAGGGAAAAACTGTTTTTT
CASSPRTGREKLFF
>-|many|TRBJ2-6|TRBV4-2
TGTGCCAGCAGCCAAGAAAGCTCCTCTGGGGCCAACGTCCTGACTTTC
CASSQESSSGANVLTF
>-|few|TRBJ2-5|TRBV20-1
TGCAGTGCTAGGGTCCTCCAAGAGACCCAGTACTTC
CSARVLQETQYF
>TRBD2|many|TRBJ2-1|TRBV11-2
TGTGCCAGCAGAAGAACCCTAGCGGGAGTTAACAATGAGCAGTTCTTC
CASRRTLAGVNNEQFF
>TRBD2|many|TRBJ2-1|TRBV24-1
TGTGCCACCAGTGACCGTGGACTAGCGGACGGAAATGAGCAGTTCTTC
CATSDRGLADGNEQFF
>-|-|TRBJ2-2|TRBV29-1
TGCAGCTCTGAACAACCGGACGGGGAGCTGTTTTTT
CSSEQPDGELFF
>TRBD1|many|TRBJ2-2|TRBV6-1
TGTGCCAGCAGTGACGGGACAGGGGCGGCCGGGGAGCTGTTTTTT
CASSDGTGAAGELFF
>-|many|TRBJ1-2|TRBV7-9
TGTGCCAGCAGCTCGGACCGCCGCAACTATGGCTACACCTTC
CASSSDRRNYGYTF
>TRBD1|-|TRBJ1-3|TRBV14
TGTGCCAGCAGCTACGACAGGGACCTGGTGGGAAACACCATATATTTT
CASSYDRDLVGNTIYF
>TRBD1|many|TRBJ2-7|TRBV24-1
TGTGCCACCAGTGATAACAGGGGTAATCGCGAGCAGTACTTC
CATSDNRGNREQYF
>-|many|TRBJ1-1|TRBV20-1
TGCAGTGCTAGAGATCCCGGTAAGGGGACTGAAGCTTTCTTT
CSARDPGKGTEAFF
>TRBD1|-|TRBJ1-6|TRBV2
TGTGCCAGCAGAGCCGGACAGGGTATGGCTCAGTCACCCCTCCACTTT
CASRAGQGMAQSPLHF
>TRBD2|few|TRBJ2-1|TRBV27
TGTGCCAGCAGTGTACCCGGGACTAGTCAAGAAGAGCAGTTCTTC
CASSVPGTSQEEQFF
>-|-|TRBJ2-5|TRBV3-1
TGTGCCAGCAGCCAAGATCCTGACGGGGGCCAAGAGACCCAGTACTTC
CASSQDPDGGQETQYF